This note documents a single T cell receptor beta chain sequence. As yet, its antigen is unknown. Assay used: immunoSEQ multiplex PCR; TCRdb lists only in-frame clones, some missing. The table shows 120,000 to 150,000 clones, with approximately 88% occurring only once. J gave up 6 bases and V 7 bases, and 5 bases lay outside the gene matches. The germline V gene encodes CDR1 MNHEY and CDR2 SVGAGI. The CDR3 is made up of 15 amino acids. The data were obtained in a study of T cell responses to AZD1222 COVID-19 vaccine. Study-wide results and caveats: The peak T cell response came first, and repertoires were sampled only after it.

The chain joins TRBV6-5 to TRBJ2-2, with 13 bases identical to TRBD2. This sequence originates from an adult in good health. The material was peripheral blood, obtained on day 0 of MenACWY control vaccination. The CDR3 nucleotides read TGTGCCAGCAAGACGGGACTAGCGGGGCCCGGGGAGCTGTTTTTT. This codes for CASKTGLAGPGELFF.